Included here is one TCR beta chain sequence, with context. This clone's antigen is unknown. Base qualities were left out, and no much larger clone turns up one base away. The TCR beta CDR3 regions were amplified from RNA transcripts. The TCR CDR3 was subjected to a first round of RT-PCR using the HTBI primer set and the Qiagen OneStep RT-PCR kit. Libraries were constructed in a second round of multiplex PCR, after which size selection and purification were carried out. Sequencing of the libraries was done on an Illumina HiSeq2000 using paired-end 100 bp reads. Per the source publication's procedure: SOAPnuke was used to process the raw data, throwing out any read that contained adapters or uncalled bases, had a mean Phred below 15, or lacked an exact constant-primer or identifier match. High-quality paired reads were merged using COPE v1.2.5, and each unique nucleotide sequence was defined as a clonotype. MiTCR v1.1 was used to align clonotypes to the IMGT TRBV, TRBD and TRBJ reference segments. Analysis was restricted to V-J combinations with a frequency above 0.0001, which covered roughly 99% of repertoires. The TCS score was defined as the ratio of F50 (clonal expansion) to E x V (chaos), calculated using BLOSUM62-based TCRdist between CDR3 peptides within each V-J. Welch's t-statistics and random forest reduced 450 to 600 V-J features to 10 to 15, which were used in a naive Bayes classifier (R e1071). The public reads were quality trimmed at Q25 with fastp and then assembled into clones with MiXCR by TCRdb, keeping productive beta chains. CDR3 protein duplicates are merged, each entry listing the most common genes and DNA. None of the V and J calls come from the authors' own analysis; TCRdb made them. The sample table lists approximately 400,000 distinct CDR3 sequences, approximately 13% of them with a count of one. The ten most abundant clones make up roughly 20% of the sample.

This specimen comes from a study of T cells in Graves' hyperthyroidism and ophthalmopathy (dated 2019 in TCRdb). Some background on the complete study: Peripheral blood samples were taken at the time of initial diagnosis, prior to any treatment. Prospective prediction of ophthalmopathy was tested in an independent validation cohort of under 20 hyperthyroidism patients and some 17 patients who later progressed to ophthalmopathy. The approximately 100 discovery patients were divided at random into training and test sets in a 7:3 ratio. To identify TCR V-J signatures that set the groups apart, the researchers used a discovery cohort of 100 patients, made up of 40 to 45 with Graves' ophthalmopathy and 57 with stable Graves' hyperthyroidism. Following sampling, methimazole starting at 30 mg daily was given to hyperthyroidism patients, and high-dose intravenous methylprednisolone was given to ophthalmopathy patients. In six Graves' hyperthyroidism patients, the study also compared T-cell repertoires from thyroid tissue with T-cell repertoires from blood. The paper reports TCR Vbeta CDR3 sequencing of 130 to 150 peripheral blood samples: 40 to 45 ophthalmopathy, about 75 hyperthyroidism and approximately 17 progressor patients. Beyond this particular receptor, the publication reports: No statistical method was used to set the sample size in advance, and investigators knew the group allocation. A model built on a 13 V-J signature distinguished ophthalmopathy from stable hyperthyroidism, reaching roughly 88% sensitivity and 81.08% specificity in cross-validation and 80%/75% in testing. Blood samples also contained most of the expanded thyroid clonotypes (frequency above 0.001), which suggests that blood repertoires may reflect thyroid immune responses. In validation, progression to ophthalmopathy was predicted by the model with 70.59% sensitivity and under 85% specificity, a median of approximately 6.5 months before onset.

Hyperthyroidism patients were newly diagnosed, with disease duration under 2 months, and aged 18 to 65 years. Exclusion was applied to patients with uncontrolled infections, other autoimmune diseases, pregnancy or lactation. Clinical symptoms, serum thyroxine and TRAb, thyroid ultrasound, and orbital computed tomography formed the basis for the diagnoses. Blood from progressor patients was collected at the time of first diagnosis with hyperthyroidism, before any ophthalmopathy symptoms had appeared. Ficoll-Paque density gradient centrifugation was used to isolate PBMCs from about 9.4 ml of fresh peripheral blood. Progressor patients were defined as those initially diagnosed with Graves' hyperthyroidism in whom ophthalmopathy developed during follow-up. Total RNA was extracted using Trizol reagent, and RNA quality was assessed on an Agilent 2100 Bioanalyzer. The sequence was collected from a man aged 25-45 years with Graves' hyperthyroidism that later progressed to Graves' ophthalmopathy. Input material: blood.

The CDR3 in this case is CASSLEVSGGPMGYEQYF. The nucleotide sequence reads TGTGCCAGCAGCTTAGAAGTTAGCGGGGGGCCGATGGGCTACGAGCAGTACTTC. This chain is built from TRBV7-8 and TRBJ2-7; TRBD2 fits 10 bases in the junction. Trimming takes 1 base off V and 3 bases off J; junction bases not matched to a gene: 12. CDR1 SGHVS and CDR2 FQNEAQ are derived from the germline V gene. From cysteine to phenylalanine, the CDR3 is 18 amino acids long. Only the CDR3 DNA stays, 54 bases, in frame from base 1.